These 26 T cell receptor beta chains originate from one sample sequenced in a study of patients and donors after allogeneic stem cell transplantation. TCRdb re-derived calls from the RT-PCR reads in MiXCR, one entry per CDR3 protein. Of about 230,000 distinct CDR3 sequences listed, 13% to 15% are singletons. Sequencing was carried out using blood, either unsorted or a sorted T cell fraction (not recorded which). The receptors stem from a human donor who was either an allogeneic HSCT recipient or a stem cell or donor lymphocyte infusion donor (not recorded which). It is not recorded whose cells these are; they may come from a transplant donor.

This clonotype has only a few counts. The chain couples TRBV7-2 to TRBJ2-1; 13 bases are shared with TRBD2. Unmatched junction bases numbered 4, after V lost 4 bases and J lost 7 bases. Germline CDR1 is SGHTA and CDR2 is FQGNSA. The CDR3 loop spans 15 amino acids. In DNA, the CDR3 is TGTGCCAGCAGCTCCGGGACTAGCGGGACAAATGAGCAGTTCTTC. This gives the protein CASSSGTSGTNEQFF.

This clonotype has ten or more counts. V is TRBV6-1 and J is TRBJ2-5; TRBD2 is a possible D gene (6 bases). The CDR3 runs 14 residues. V lost 7 bases and J lost 4, with 16 bases in between. Germline-derived CDR1 and CDR2 are MNHNS and SASEGT. Here the CDR3 DNA reads TGTGCCAGCACCAACGGGCGGGGCGGAGAGACCCAGTACTTC. Its protein is CASTNGRGGETQYF.

This clonotype showed up just a few times. This chain connects TRBV7-9 to TRBJ1-5; D is possibly TRBD1 (5 bases). Germline V gene data show CDR1 as SEHNR and CDR2 as FQNEAQ (reference sequence). The V and J ends lost 8 bases and 7 bases respectively, with 21 bases between them. The CDR3 extends over 15 amino acids. The CDR3: CASGPAGEGRQPQHF. The CDR3, as DNA: TGTGCCAGCGGACCCGCGGGGGAGGGCAGGCAGCCCCAGCATTTT.

The V call is TRBV5-8, the J call TRBJ2-5, with unresolved D. CDR3 length: 12 residues. CDR1 is SGHTS and CDR2 is YDEGEE in the germline V gene. V lost 2 bases and J lost 0, with 2 bases in between. The CDR3 protein is CASSFYQETQYF. CDR3 DNA: TGTGCCAGCAGCTTCTACCAAGAGACCCAGTACTTC.

A few counts support this clonotype. The chain combines TRBV9 with TRBJ1-5; D call uncertain. Germline CDR1 reads SGDLS; CDR2 reads YYNGEE. The CDR3 runs to 15 residues. V was pared by 0 bases and J by 6 bases, with 13 bases between. The CDR3, as DNA: TGTGCCAGCAGCGTAGTCCCTAACACCGGTCAGCCCCAGCATTTT. Its translation is CASSVVPNTGQPQHF.

Here the CDR3 reads CASSHRTGGLGGYTF. In DNA, the CDR3 is TGTGCCAGCAGCCATCGGACAGGGGGCTTAGGTGGCTACACCTTC. V and J are TRBV7-2 and TRBJ1-2, with 11 bases lining up with TRBD1. From germline, CDR1 is SGHTA and CDR2 FQGNSA. The CDR3 has 15 amino acids. J gave up 7 bases and V 5 bases, and 9 bases lay outside the gene matches.

The gene calls are TRBV5-6 and TRBJ2-7; TRBD2 matches at 12 bases. Germline trimming cut 3 bases from V and 2 bases from J; bases unmatched to any gene: 15. In germline, CDR1 is SGHDT, CDR2 YYEEEE. This CDR3 is 19 amino acids long. CDR3 DNA sequence: TGTGCCAGCAGCTCTGGTGGACTAGCGGGGCCCAAAAAAACCTACGAGCAGTACTTC. It is translated as CASSSGGLAGPKKTYEQYF.

The V call is TRBV14, the J call TRBJ1-3; D gene uncertain. V was cut by 4 bases and J by 0 bases, with 10 bases left in between. The CDR3 is 15 amino acids. The V gene's germline CDR1 is SGHDN and CDR2 FVKESK. For the CDR3, the DNA is TGTGCCAGCAGCCCCCGCCGTCGCTCTGGAAACACCATATATTTT. As protein: CASSPRRRSGNTIYF.

Ten or more counts support this clonotype. The chain has TRBV15 and TRBJ2-6; the D gene is possibly TRBD2 (5 bases). Trimming took off 0 bases at V and 2 bases at J, with 14 bases between the two ends. Germline values: CDR1 LNHNV, CDR2 YYDKDF (reference sequence). This CDR3 contains 18 residues. This CDR3 is CATSRDPMGRTGANVLTF. The CDR3 DNA reads TGTGCCACCAGCAGAGACCCTATGGGGAGAACTGGGGCCAACGTCCTGACTTTC. Based on the CDR3 plus reference TRBV15 and TRBJ2-6, the full variable domain is DAMVIQNPRYQVTQFGKPVTLSCSQTLNHNVMYWYQQKSSQAPKLLFHYYDKDFNNEADTPDNFQSRRPNTSFCFLDIRSPGLGDTAMYLCATSRDPMGRTGANVLTFGAGSRLTVL.

The chain couples TRBV5-1 to TRBJ1-2, with D perhaps TRBD1 (5 bases). The CDR3 has 15 amino acids. Germline V lookup: CDR1 SGHRS, CDR2 YFSETQ. V lost 3 bases to trimming and J lost 3 bases, with 15 bases between them. This CDR3 reads CASSSGPGQDYGYTF. CDR3 coding DNA: TGCGCCAGCAGCTCGGGACCGGGCCAGGACTATGGCTACACCTTC.

This clonotype was detected a few times. This chain joins TRBV11-3 and TRBJ1-2; tentative D call: TRBD1 (5 bases). The CDR3 runs to 16 residues. Germline-derived CDR1 and CDR2 are SGHNT and YENEEA. The V and J ends lost 0 bases and 3 bases respectively, with 14 bases between them. The CDR3 DNA reads TGTGCCAGCAGCTTAGAGGGTCGGCGGGGGGACTATGGCTACACCTTC. Amino acid sequence: CASSLEGRRGDYGYTF.

The table lists this clonotype with a few counts. J is TRBJ2-5 and V is TRBV12-3 or TRBV12-4, with D possibly matching TRBD1 (6 bases). Trimming removed 3 bases from V and 4 bases from J, with 15 bases in between. The CDR3 loop spans 15 amino acids. CDR3 DNA: TGTGCCAGCAGTTTCGGGCTCCAAGGGGGAGAGACCCAGTACTTC. Translating gives CASSFGLQGGETQYF.

This chain uses TRBV7-8 with TRBJ2-1; 13 nucleotides match TRBD2. Germline CDR1 and CDR2: SGHVS and FQNEAQ. Trimming removed 3 bases from V and 5 bases from J; junction bases left unmatched: 4. The length of the CDR3 is 16 residues. CDR3 sequence: CASSLTSGGRDNEQFF. The DNA for the CDR3 is TGTGCCAGCAGCTTGACTAGCGGGGGGAGAGACAATGAGCAGTTCTTC.

This chain links TRBV24-1 with TRBJ2-5; the match to TRBD1 covers 8 bases. V lost 4 bases to trimming and J lost 6 bases; unmatched junction nucleotides: 6. The CDR3 is 14 amino acids. The V gene's germline CDR1 is KGHDR and CDR2 SFDVKD. CDR3 nucleotides: TGTGCCACCAGTGACTCGGGACAGGCGAAGACCCAGTACTTC. The encoded protein is CATSDSGQAKTQYF.

The V and J genes are TRBV5-6 and TRBJ2-1; 12 bases fit TRBD2. In germline, CDR1 is SGHDT, CDR2 YYEEEE. The CDR3 length is 18 residues. V was pared by 4 bases and J by 0 bases, with 8 bases of the junction left unmatched. This CDR3 is CASSAASGGGRSYNEQFF. The CDR3 coding sequence is TGTGCCAGCAGCGCTGCTAGCGGGGGGGGCCGCTCCTACAATGAGCAGTTCTTC. Looking up the rest from reference TRBV5-6 and TRBJ2-1 gives the full variable domain: DAGVTQSPTHLIKTRGQQVTLRCSPKSGHDTVSWYQQALGQGPQFIFQYYEEEERQRGNFPDRFSGHQFPNYSSELNVNALLLGDSALYLCASSAASGGGRSYNEQFFGPGTRLTVL.

This clonotype appeared many times. CDR3 nucleotides: TGTGCCAGCACTTTGGGGCTTAGCTCCTACAATGAGCAGTTCTTC. Translating gives CASTLGLSSYNEQFF. The chain links TRBV12-3 or TRBV12-4 to TRBJ2-1; TRBD1 is a possible D gene (5 bases). The CDR3 covers 15 residues. V lost 7 bases to trimming and J lost 0 bases, with 13 bases between them.

This clonotype was seen only a few times. This chain uses TRBV3-1 with TRBJ2-5; 11 bases are a match to TRBD2. Trimming removed 1 base from V and 4 bases from J; junction bases left unmatched: 11. Germline CDR1 is LGHDT and CDR2 is YNNKEL (reference sequence). The CDR3 consists of 18 residues. The CDR3 DNA reads as TGTGCCAGCAGCCAAGCGGGTAGCGGGAGGGCCTCAGGAGAGACCCAGTACTTC. It specifies CASSQAGSGRASGETQYF.

This clonotype was seen a handful of times. The chain links TRBV20-1 to TRBJ2-3; 11 bases are a match to TRBD2. V was clipped by 1 base and J by 3 bases; unmatched bases: 3. The CDR3 is 15 amino acids. Germline loops: CDR1 DFQATT, CDR2 SNEGSKA (reference sequence). The DNA of the CDR3 is TGCAGTGCTAGAGTGGCTAGCGGGAGGACAGATACGCAGTATTTT. Translation gives CSARVASGRTDTQYF.

This clonotype showed up just a few times. J is TRBJ1-1 and V is TRBV2; 8 bases fit TRBD1. Per the germline V gene, CDR1 is SNHLY and CDR2 is FYNNEI. V trimming: 2 bases; J trimming: 2 bases; junction bases outside the gene matches: 7. The CDR3 is 16 residues long. Here the CDR3 reads CASSETGQAINTEAFF. CDR3 coding DNA: TGTGCCAGCAGTGAAACGGGACAGGCCATCAACACTGAAGCTTTCTTT.

A few counts support this clonotype. The V gene is TRBV20-1, the J gene TRBJ2-7; no definite D call. Germline V CDR1 and CDR2: DFQATT, SNEGSKA (reference sequence). Between the trimmed V and J ends, which lost 1 base and 3 bases, there was a span of 19 bases. This CDR3 is built from 16 residues. The CDR3 loop reads CSARGVRGVLNYEQYF. In DNA, the CDR3 is TGCAGTGCTAGAGGTGTTCGTGGAGTCCTCAACTACGAGCAGTACTTC.

The chain has TRBV29-1 and TRBJ2-5; 9 nucleotides agree with TRBD2. With 4 bases clipped from V and 5 bases from J, the junction kept 5 bases outside the gene matches. The CDR3 is 13 amino acids. CDR1 SQVTM and CDR2 ANQGSEA come from the germline V gene. CDR3 DNA sequence: TGCAGCGTTGGAGCGGGAGGAGGTGAGACCCAGTACTTC. Its translation is CSVGAGGGETQYF.

The chain is built from TRBV7-2 and TRBJ2-2; perhaps TRBD2 as D (6 bases). The CDR3 contains 14 residues. Looked up from germline, CDR1 is SGHTA and CDR2 is FQGNSA. V shed 4 bases and J shed 6 bases, with 12 bases lying between them. The CDR3 here is CASSSEGFAGELFF. CDR3 coding DNA: TGTGCCAGCAGCTCGGAGGGGTTCGCCGGGGAGCTGTTTTTT.

The chain uses TRBV1 and TRBJ2-5; the table's D call of TRBD2 was not tested on the DNA. TRBV1 is labeled a pseudogene. The CDR3 is 17 residues long. CDR3 coding DNA: TGCACCAGCAGCCAAGATAAGGCGGGAGGGCCGCGCGAGACCCAGTACTTC. This encodes CTSSQDKAGGPRETQYF.

This clonotype has a handful of counts. The CDR3: CAILRADTQYF. CDR3 nucleotides: TGTGCCATCTTAAGGGCCGATACGCAGTATTTT. The chain recombines TRBV10-3 with TRBJ2-3; D unresolved. This CDR3 spans 11 amino acids. Trimming stripped 8 bases from V and 6 bases from J, with 9 bases between. The germline V gene has CDR1 ENHRY and CDR2 SYGVKD.

This clonotype has at least ten counts. V and J are TRBV7-2 and TRBJ1-1, with D possibly being TRBD1 (5 bases). Trimming removed 3 bases at V and 1 base at J, with 15 bases between. This CDR3 is 16 amino acids long. CDR1 is SGHTA and CDR2 is FQGNSA in the germline V gene. The DNA for the CDR3 is TGTGCCAGCAGCTTGCTCCAGGGACGAGGGAACACTGAAGCTTTCTTT. It encodes CASSLLQGRGNTEAFF. Full variable domain (rest looked up from reference TRBV7-2 and TRBJ1-1): GAGVSQSPSNKVTEKGKDVELRCDPISGHTALYWYRQSLGQGLEFLIYFQGNSAPDKSGLPSDRFSAERTGGSVSTLTIQRTQQEDSAVYLCASSLLQGRGNTEAFFGQGTRLTVV.

V and J are TRBV4-1 and TRBJ1-2; D perhaps matches TRBD1 (5 bases). The length of the CDR3 is 15 residues. Germline V gene lookup returns CDR1 MGHRA and CDR2 YSYEKL. The V and J ends lost 0 bases and 7 bases respectively, with 15 bases between them. The CDR3 DNA reads as TGCGCCAGCAGCCAAGATCTCGAGGGGAGGCTTGGCTACACCTTC. It encodes CASSQDLEGRLGYTF.